This T cell receptor (beta chain) was sequenced for a study of blood T cell repertoires in COVID-19. Study details: Sites in the United States, Italy and Spain provided acute and convalescent COVID-19 samples. From T cells, B-cell-depleted T cells, or PBMCs came the material, which was cDNA or gDNA.

Authors' data handling: Researchers report that nucleated cell counts were estimated from reference gene primer amplification. TCRdb keeps only in-frame clones here, not all; method: immunoSEQ multiplex PCR. V, J and clone size derive from that table, while D and trimming were established from the DNA sequence. In the table there are around 98,000 clones, about 80% of which are singletons. The sample comprised peripheral blood. This sequence was found in a man aged 65-85 years with acute or convalescent COVID-19.

CDR3 protein: CASSYGFQGRTGELFF. In nucleotides, the CDR3 is TGTGCCAGCAGTTATGGTTTCCAGGGCCGGACCGGGGAGCTGTTTTTT. The chain is built from TRBV6-5 and TRBJ2-2, with D maybe TRBD1 (5 bases). This CDR3 is 16 amino acids long. The V gene's germline CDR1 is MNHEY and CDR2 SVGAGI. Between the trimmed V and J ends, which lost 3 bases and 5 bases, there was a span of 16 bases.